This TCR beta chain comes out of a study of blood T cell repertoires in COVID-19. TCRdb keeps only in-frame clones here, not all; method: immunoSEQ multiplex PCR. The top ten hold about 0.76% of the sample, which has 150,000 to 250,000 clones, less than 95% seen once. The CDR3 totals 13 residues. CDR1 is MNHNY, CDR2 SVGAGI, per germline (reference sequence). Trimming took 5 bases from V and 2 from J, leaving 10 bases between them. The sequence was collected from a man aged 25-40 years with COVID-19, enrolled during active disease. This rearrangement joins TRBV6-6 to TRBJ2-7, with D possibly matching TRBD1 (6 bases). The sequenced sample was peripheral blood. The DNA for the CDR3 is TGTGCCAGCAGTCAGGACAGAGCCTACGAGCAGTACTTC. This codes for CASSQDRAYEQYF.